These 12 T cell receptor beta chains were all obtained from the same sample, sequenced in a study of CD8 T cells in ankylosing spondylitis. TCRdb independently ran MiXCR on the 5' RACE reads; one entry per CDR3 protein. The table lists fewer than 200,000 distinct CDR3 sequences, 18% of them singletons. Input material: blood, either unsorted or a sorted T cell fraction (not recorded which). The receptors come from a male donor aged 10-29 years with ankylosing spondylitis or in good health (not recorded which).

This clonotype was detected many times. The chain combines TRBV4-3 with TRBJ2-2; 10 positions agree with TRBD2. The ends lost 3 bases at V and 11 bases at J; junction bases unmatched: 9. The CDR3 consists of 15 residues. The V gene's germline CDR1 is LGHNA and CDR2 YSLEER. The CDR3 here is CASSHQGLANKELFF. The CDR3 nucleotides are TGCGCCAGCAGCCACCAGGGACTAGCGAACAAAGAGCTGTTTTTT.

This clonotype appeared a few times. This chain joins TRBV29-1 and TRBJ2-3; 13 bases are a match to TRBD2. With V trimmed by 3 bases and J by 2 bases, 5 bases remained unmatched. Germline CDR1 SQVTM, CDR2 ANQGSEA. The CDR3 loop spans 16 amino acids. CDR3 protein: CSVETLAGGTTDTQYF. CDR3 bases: TGCAGCGTTGAGACACTAGCGGGAGGGACCACAGATACGCAGTATTTT.

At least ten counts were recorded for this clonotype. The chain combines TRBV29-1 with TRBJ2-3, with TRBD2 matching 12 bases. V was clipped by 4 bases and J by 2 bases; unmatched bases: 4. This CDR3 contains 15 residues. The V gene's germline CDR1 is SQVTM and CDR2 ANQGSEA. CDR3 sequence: CSVGGLAGPTDTQYF. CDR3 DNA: TGCAGCGTTGGAGGACTAGCGGGACCCACAGATACGCAGTATTTT.

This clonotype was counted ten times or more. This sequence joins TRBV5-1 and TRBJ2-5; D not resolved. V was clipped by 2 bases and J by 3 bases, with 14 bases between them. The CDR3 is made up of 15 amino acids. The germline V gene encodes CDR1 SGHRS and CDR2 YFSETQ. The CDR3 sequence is CASSLNVGSEETQYF. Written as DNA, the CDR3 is TGCGCCAGCAGCTTAAACGTAGGATCGGAAGAGACCCAGTACTTC.

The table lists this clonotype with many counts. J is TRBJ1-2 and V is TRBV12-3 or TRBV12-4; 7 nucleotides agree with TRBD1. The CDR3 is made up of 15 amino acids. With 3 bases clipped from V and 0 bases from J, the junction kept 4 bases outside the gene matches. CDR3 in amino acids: CASSLGQSANYGYTF. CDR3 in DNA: TGTGCCAGCAGTTTGGGACAGTCTGCTAACTATGGCTACACCTTC.

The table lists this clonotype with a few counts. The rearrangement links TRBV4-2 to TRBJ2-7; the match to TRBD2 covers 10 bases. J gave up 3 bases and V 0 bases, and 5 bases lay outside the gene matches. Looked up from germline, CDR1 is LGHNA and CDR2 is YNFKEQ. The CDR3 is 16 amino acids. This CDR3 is CASSQDGPSGGYEQYF. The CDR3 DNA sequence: TGTGCCAGCAGCCAAGATGGGCCTAGCGGGGGCTACGAGCAGTACTTC.

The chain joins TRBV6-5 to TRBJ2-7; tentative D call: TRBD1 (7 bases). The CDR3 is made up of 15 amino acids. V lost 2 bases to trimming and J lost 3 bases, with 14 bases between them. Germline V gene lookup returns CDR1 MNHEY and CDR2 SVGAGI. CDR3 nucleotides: TGTGCCAGCAGTTACGAGGGGGGACAGCACTACGAGCAGTACTTC. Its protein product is CASSYEGGQHYEQYF.

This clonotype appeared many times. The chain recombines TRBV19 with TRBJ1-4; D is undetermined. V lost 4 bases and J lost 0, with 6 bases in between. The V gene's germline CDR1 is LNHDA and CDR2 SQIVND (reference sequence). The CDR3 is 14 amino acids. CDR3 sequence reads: CASSTTPTNEKLFF. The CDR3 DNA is TGTGCCAGTAGTACGACACCAACTAATGAAAAACTGTTTTTT. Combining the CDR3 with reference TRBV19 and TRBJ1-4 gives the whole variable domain DGGITQSPKYLFRKEGQNVTLSCEQNLNHDAMYWYRQDPGQGLRLIYYSQIVNDFQKGDIAEGYSVSREKKESFPLTVTSAQKNPTAFYLCASSTTPTNEKLFFGSGTQLSVL.

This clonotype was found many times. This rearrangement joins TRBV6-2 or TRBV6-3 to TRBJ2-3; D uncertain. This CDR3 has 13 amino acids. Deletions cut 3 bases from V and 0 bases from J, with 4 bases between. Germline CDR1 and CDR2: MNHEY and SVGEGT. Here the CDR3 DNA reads TGTGCCAGCAGTTATTCAAGCACAGATACGCAGTATTTT. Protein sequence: CASSYSSTDTQYF.

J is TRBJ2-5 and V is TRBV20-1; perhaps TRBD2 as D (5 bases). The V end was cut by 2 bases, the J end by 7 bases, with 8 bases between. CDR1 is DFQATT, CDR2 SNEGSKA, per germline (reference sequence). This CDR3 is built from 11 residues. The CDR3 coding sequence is TGCAGTGCTAGACTAGCTGGGACCCAGTACTTC. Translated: CSARLAGTQYF.

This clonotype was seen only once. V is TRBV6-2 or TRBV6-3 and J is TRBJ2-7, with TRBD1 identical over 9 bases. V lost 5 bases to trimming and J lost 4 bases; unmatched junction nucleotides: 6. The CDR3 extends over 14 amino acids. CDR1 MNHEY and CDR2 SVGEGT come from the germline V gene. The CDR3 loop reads CASSRTGERYEQYF. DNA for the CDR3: TGTGCCAGCAGTCGGACAGGGGAACGGTACGAGCAGTACTTC.

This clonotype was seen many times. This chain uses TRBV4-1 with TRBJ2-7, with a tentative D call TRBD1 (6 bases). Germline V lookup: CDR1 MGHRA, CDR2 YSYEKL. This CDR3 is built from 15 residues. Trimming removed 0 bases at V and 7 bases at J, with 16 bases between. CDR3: CASSQDQGQGREQYV. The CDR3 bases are TGCGCCAGCAGCCAAGATCAGGGGCAGGGTCGAGAGCAGTACGTC.